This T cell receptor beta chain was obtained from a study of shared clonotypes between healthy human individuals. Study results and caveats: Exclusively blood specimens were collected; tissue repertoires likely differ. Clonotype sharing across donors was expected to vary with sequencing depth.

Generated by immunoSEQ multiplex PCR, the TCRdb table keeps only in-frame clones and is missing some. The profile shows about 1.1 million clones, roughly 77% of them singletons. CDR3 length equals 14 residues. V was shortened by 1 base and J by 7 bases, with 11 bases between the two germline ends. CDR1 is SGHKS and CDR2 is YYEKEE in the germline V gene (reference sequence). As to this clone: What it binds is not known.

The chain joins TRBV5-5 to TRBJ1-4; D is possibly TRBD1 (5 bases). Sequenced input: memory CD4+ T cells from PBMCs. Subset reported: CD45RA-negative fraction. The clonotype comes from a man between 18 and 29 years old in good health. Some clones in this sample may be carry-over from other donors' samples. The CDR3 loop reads CASSLTGVVEKLFF. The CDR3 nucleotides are TGTGCCAGCAGCTTGACGGGGGTCGTTGAAAAACTGTTTTTT.